A selection of T cell receptor beta chains follows, all from one sample in a study of blood T cells in healthy people across ages. TCRdb analysed the 5' RACE reads with MiXCR anew, one entry per CDR3 protein. The sample includes some 1.5 million distinct CDR3 sequences, about 42% of them seen just once. Sequencing input: blood. These receptors all come from a woman between 18 and 29 years old in good health. CDR3s include the opening cysteine and the closing phenylalanine or tryptophan.

CASSEFRQEQYF	TRBV10-2	TRBJ2-7
CASSEDLGLALKTQYF	TRBV2	TRBJ2-5
CTSSFSGGQYNEQFF	TRBV7-2	TRBJ2-1
CSVDNPNRTVYNEQFF	TRBV29-1	TRBJ2-1
CSGLSGIYEQFF	TRBV20-1	TRBJ2-1
CASSFLAGQETQYF	TRBV11-2	TRBJ2-5
CASDSDGTEYTF	TRBV7-9	TRBJ1-2
CASSPPGQSSYEQYF	TRBV7-9	TRBJ2-7
CASSMLAGGTDTQYF	TRBV7-3	TRBJ2-3
CASSVDSYQPQHF	TRBV7-3	TRBJ1-5
CASYQRPSSYNEQFF	TRBV5-1	TRBJ2-1
CASSATTGYGYTF	TRBV9	TRBJ1-2
CASSMGRWGYNEQFF	TRBV7-9	TRBJ2-1
CASSQTGAGGHTDTQNF	TRBV4-1	TRBJ2-3
CASSYRTGNYNEQFF	TRBV12-3/TRBV12-4	TRBJ2-1
CSARDPQNNSPLHF	TRBV20-1	TRBJ1-6
CASNPKGFPYNEQFF	TRBV12-3/TRBV12-4	TRBJ2-1
CASSSIAAGTDTQYF	TRBV7-2	TRBJ2-3
CASSEAHFRTGLNTEAFF	TRBV2	TRBJ1-1
CASTPTGVPNYGYTF	TRBV12-3/TRBV12-4	TRBJ1-2
CSARRPVANYGYTF	TRBV20-1	TRBJ1-2
CASATGVRSPLHF	TRBV10-3	TRBJ1-6
CASSSGQRPPQPQHF	TRBV7-2	TRBJ1-5
CASRKGGPSSYNEQYF	TRBV27	TRBJ2-5
CSVRGQTHYEQYF	TRBV29-1	TRBJ2-7
CSARPGSSYNSPLHF	TRBV20-1	TRBJ1-6
CASIDGIGSYNEQFF	TRBV12-3/TRBV12-4	TRBJ2-1
CSGQAGGNTEAFF	TRBV20-1	TRBJ1-1